This entry describes one T cell receptor beta chain. This clonotype was counted at least ten times. Its antigen is unknown. No qualities accompany the bases; no much larger clone lies one base away. The library relied on PCR. This sample was sequenced with an Illumina HiSeq 2500. TCR library preparation used molecular barcoding, with unique molecular identifiers applied to normalize quantification of the TCRbeta repertoire. TCRdb reanalyzed the raw reads on its own, using fastp at Q25 for trimming and MiXCR for clone calling, and kept in-frame beta chains. Here each entry gathers all rows of one CDR3 protein and keeps the most common genes and DNA. The sample yields about 130,000 distinct CDR3 sequences; about 9.6% were counted once. Around 24% of the sample is held by the ten biggest clonotypes. This specimen belongs to a study of T-cell reconstitution after alpha-beta-depleted transplantation in children (dated by TCRdb to about 2016). Regarding the complete study: Using TCR repertoire profiling, the study quantitatively followed how T-cell immune reconstitution unfolded in children after TCRalphabeta/CD19-depleted allogeneic hematopoietic cell transplantation. Points the paper makes about the study in general: The high TCRbeta diversity at day 60 in some patients was ascribed to recipient T cells and intrathymic progenitors that had survived conditioning. The apparently early recovery of alphabetaT-cell counts about two months after transplant reportedly depended on only several hundred rapidly expanded clones that came from non-depleted graft cells. The frequencies of hyperexpanded clones fell over the following months, and after one year, T-cell counts and TCRbeta diversity were mostly attributed to newly produced T cells.

The CDR3 goes from the cysteine to the phenylalanine over 15 residues. Left in the record is the CDR3 DNA by itself, 45 bases read in frame from the first base. Reading the germline V gene gives CDR1 SGHTA and CDR2 FQGNSA. Unmatched junction bases come to 4, with V trimmed by 1 base and J by 3 bases. Taken with the paper, the label for treatment or condition translates to: allogeneic hematopoietic cell transplantation with graft depleted of TCRalphabeta T cells and CD19 B cells. The transplant recipients were children given TCRalphabeta/CD19-depleted allogeneic hematopoietic cell grafts. Rearrangement joined TRBV7-2 to TRBJ2-3, with 7 bases aligning to TRBD2. The clonotype was recovered from a girl less than two years old who had a stem cell transplant for combined immunodeficiency, so the T cells may come from the graft donor. The sequencing here drew on PBMCs, mostly from graft donor cells, taken 180 days after TCRalphabeta/CD19-depleted stem cell transplant. The nucleotide sequence is TGTGCCAGCAGCTTAGGGGTGGGAGGGACAGATACGCAGTATTTT. The resulting protein is CASSLGVGGTDTQYF.